What follows describes a single T cell receptor beta chain. Participant-reported clinical history was the basis for cohort assignment. Germline CDR1 GTSNPN, CDR2 SVGIG (reference sequence). The CDR3 totals 16 residues. Trimming stripped 8 bases from V and 2 bases from J, with 21 bases between. The source of the sample is a study of blood T cell repertoires in COVID-19. As for the study in general: Both acute and convalescent COVID-19 samples were obtained from the United States, Italy and Spain. Sample material is recorded as cDNA or gDNA derived from T cells, B-cell-depleted T cells, or PBMCs.

The data were produced by immunoSEQ multiplex PCR, yet TCRdb's version contains in-frame clones alone and is incomplete. The repertoire has under 250,000 clones, about nine tenths of them found once; the top ten carry roughly 4%. The source material was PBMCs or T cells enriched from blood (not recorded which). This sequence originates from a woman aged 25 to 45 with acute COVID-19. The V and J genes are TRBV30 and TRBJ2-2; D may be TRBD2 (5 bases). The CDR3 spells CAQAPGGRQNTGELFF. The CDR3 nucleotides are TGTGCCCAGGCCCCCGGAGGTCGACAAAACACCGGGGAGCTGTTTTTT.